The sample holds many counts of the clone carrying this TCR beta chain. Its antigen is undetermined. This sample is drawn from a study of metastatic and nonmetastatic thyroid tumors. Background on the study: The study looked at repertoires side by side in blood and in tumor or nodule tissue from malignant and benign thyroid patients. Study observations and caveats: Across blood and tumor, TCR beta diversity in malignant thyroid tumors was reportedly significantly higher than in benign nodules.

Per the original methods: CDR3 was compared across clinicopathological groups, and the resulting differences were used to build a distant-metastasis classifier for papillary thyroid cancer. Through MiXCR, TCRdb re-clonotyped the PCR reads. The V and J calls follow TCRdb's processing rather than the paper's. Of around 34,000 clones in the sample, around 20% were seen once. This CDR3 is 13 amino acids long. The V gene end was trimmed by 3 bases and the J gene end by 8 bases; junction bases not matched to a gene: 5. Germline V gives CDR1 MNHNS, CDR2 SASEGT. Nobody among the patients had been given any treatment before thyroid surgery.

The TCR was taken from a female donor with papillary thyroid cancer or a benign thyroid nodule (not recorded which). Some clones in this sample may be carry-over from other donors' samples. V is TRBV6-1 and J is TRBJ1-2; 8 bases are a match to TRBD1. Sequencing used blood. DNA for the CDR3: TGTGCCAGCAGTGAGGACAGGGTCCAGGGCTACACCTTC. This codes for CASSEDRVQGYTF.